The 7 T cell receptor beta chains given below trace back to one sample, sequenced in a study of T cells in tumors after PD-1 blockade. Sequencing used immunoSEQ multiplex PCR; TCRdb keeps in-frame clones, though not all of them. The sample lists approximately 35,000 clones; 78% were seen once. The sequences come from PBMCs, collected before anti-PD-1 treatment. These receptors were collected from a human donor with basal cell carcinoma.

This clone was counted a few times. One end of the junction does not line up with germline, which may come from a read error. This chain connects TRBV2 to TRBJ2-2; 7 bases fit TRBD2. Germline CDR1 SNHLY, CDR2 FYNNEI. The CDR3 spans 15 residues. The CDR3 is CASTEPAGYTGELFF. The CDR3 nucleotides read TGTGCCAGCACTGAACCAGCGGGATACACCGGGGAGCTGTTTTTT.

The chain links TRBV6-4 to TRBJ2-2; D is perhaps TRBD2 (6 bases). CDR3 length: 16 residues. Germline V lookup: CDR1 MRHNA, CDR2 SNTAGT. V dropped 5 bases and J dropped 4 bases, with 17 bases sitting between them. The CDR3 coding sequence is TGTGCCAGCAGTCCGGAGGGAAAGTTCGGCACCGGGGAGCTGTTTTTT. Translating it yields CASSPEGKFGTGELFF.

The V gene is TRBV30, the J gene TRBJ2-7; tentatively, D is TRBD1 (6 bases). Germline CDR1 and CDR2: GTSNPN and SVGIG (reference sequence). V was pared by 0 bases and J by 6 bases, with 24 bases between. The CDR3 runs 17 residues. CDR3 protein: CAWSVQHWVNRAGEQYF. The CDR3 nucleotides are TGTGCCTGGAGTGTACAGCATTGGGTAAACAGGGCTGGCGAGCAGTACTTC.

The V gene is TRBV6-2 or TRBV6-3, the J gene TRBJ1-3; unclear D gene. The germline V and J ends were trimmed by 2 bases and 0 bases, with 8 bases remaining between them. CDR1 is MNHEY and CDR2 is SVGEGT in the germline V gene. The CDR3 sequence is 15 residues long. This CDR3 is CASSYKRSSGNTIYF. In DNA form, the CDR3 reads TGTGCCAGCAGTTACAAACGCAGCTCTGGAAACACCATATATTTT.

This chain uses TRBV5-6 with TRBJ1-6; no firm D call. CDR3 length: 12 residues. CDR1 SGHDT and CDR2 YYEEEE come from the germline V gene. V shed 4 bases and J shed 12 bases, with 11 bases lying between them. The CDR3 DNA reads as TGTGCCAGCAGCCTGGCGCTCCAACCCCTCCACTTT. Protein sequence: CASSLALQPLHF.

V is TRBV30 and J is TRBJ1-1, with D unclear. CDR3 length equals 12 residues. The V gene's germline CDR1 is GTSNPN and CDR2 SVGIG (reference sequence). Trimming pared 7 bases from V and 0 bases from J, leaving 9 bases between. CDR3 region: CASVDLNTEAFF. In DNA, the CDR3 is TGTGCCTCTGTAGATTTGAACACTGAAGCTTTCTTT.

The CDR3 reads CASTTVYSNQPQHF. The CDR3 DNA follows: TGTGCCAGCACAACAGTTTATAGCAATCAGCCCCAGCATTTT. The chain is built from TRBV2 and TRBJ1-5, with D unclear. The CDR3 loop spans 14 amino acids. Between the trimmed V and J ends, which lost 7 bases and 0 bases, there was a span of 10 bases. Looked up from germline, CDR1 is SNHLY and CDR2 is FYNNEI.